Below, 29 T cell receptor beta chains from the same sample are listed, as sequenced in a study of Graves' ophthalmopathy and Graves' hyperthyroidism. RNA served as the template for amplifying TCR beta CDR3 regions. The first-round RT-PCR employed HTBI primers together with the Qiagen OneStep RT-PCR kit. A multiplex PCR was then performed as the second round. MiXCR was run by TCRdb on the multiplex PCR reads, yielding one entry per CDR3 protein. The sample comprises approximately 700,000 distinct CDR3 sequences, over 40% of which are singletons, and over 2.5% rests with the top ten. Sequenced input: peripheral blood. These receptors came from an adult man with Graves' ophthalmopathy.

This rearrangement joins TRBV10-2 to TRBJ2-7; D is uncertain. This CDR3 is built from 10 residues. Germline V CDR1 and CDR2: WSHSY, SAAADI. The V and J ends lost 8 bases and 4 bases respectively, with 6 bases between them. The CDR3 sequence is CASGEYEQYF. The DNA for the CDR3 is TGCGCCAGCGGAGAGTACGAGCAGTACTTC.

The rearrangement links TRBV6-6 to TRBJ1-1; D perhaps matches TRBD1 (5 bases). The ends were cut back, 8 bases at V and 8 bases at J, with 12 bases in the middle. Germline V gene lookup returns CDR1 MNHNY and CDR2 SVGAGI (reference sequence). The CDR3 has 11 residues. Here the CDR3 reads CASGGGGEAFF. DNA for the CDR3: TGTGCCAGCGGTGGCGGGGGGGAAGCTTTCTTT.

A word on this clonotype: A read error is possible here, since a much larger clone lies one base away. The V call is TRBV5-1, the J call TRBJ1-1; D is possibly TRBD1 (5 bases). CDR3 length: 14 residues. Looked up from germline, CDR1 is SGHRS and CDR2 is YFSETQ. CDR3 sequence reads: CAGSVDTTWGEAFF. In DNA form, the CDR3 reads TGCGCCGGCAGCGTGGACACGACCTGGGGTGAAGCTTTCTTT.

The rearrangement joins TRBV29-1 to TRBJ2-5; 8 bases match TRBD2. Trimming cost V 7 bases and J 4 bases; bases outside gene matches: 14. The germline gives CDR1 SQVTM, CDR2 ANQGSEA. The CDR3 consists of 15 residues. The CDR3 DNA is TGCAGCGGTCGGGGGGGTCAGACCCGAGGAGAGACCCAGTACTTC. It codes for CSGRGGQTRGETQYF.

This clonotype has at least ten counts. The gene calls are TRBV29-1 and TRBJ1-4, with a possible D match to TRBD1 (6 bases). The CDR3 extends over 14 amino acids. Trimming shortened V by 4 bases and J by 8 bases, and 17 bases separated the two germline ends. Germline V lookup: CDR1 SQVTM, CDR2 ANQGSEA. The CDR3 coding sequence is TGCAGCGTTGGAGGCTGGGACAAGGAAGAAAAACTGTTTTTT. It yields the protein CSVGGWDKEEKLFF.

This clonotype was detected ten times or more. A read error may produce the germline difference seen at one junction end. The gene calls are TRBV10-3 and TRBJ1-5, with D unresolved. CDR1 is ENHRY and CDR2 is SYGVKD in the germline V gene. This CDR3 region has 11 residues. This CDR3 reads CASSGLQPQHF. The CDR3 region has the DNA TGTGCCAGCAGTGGATTACAGCCCCAGCATTTT.

This clonotype has a handful of counts. The genes are TRBV19 and TRBJ1-6; D is perhaps TRBD1 (6 bases). V was clipped by 3 bases and J by 3 bases, with 12 bases between them. This CDR3 comprises 16 residues. CDR1 LNHDA and CDR2 SQIVND come from the germline V gene (reference sequence). CDR3 region: CASSMEAGDYNSPLHF. The CDR3 region has the DNA TGTGCCAGTAGTATGGAAGCAGGGGACTATAATTCACCCCTCCACTTT.

This clonotype has ten or more counts. V and J are TRBV9 and TRBJ2-5, with D tentatively TRBD1 or TRBD2 (6 bases each). Germline CDR1 reads SGDLS; CDR2 reads YYNGEE. Trimming pared 2 bases from V and 4 bases from J, leaving 15 bases between. The CDR3 totals 15 residues. The CDR3 protein is CASSVSPGAGETQYF. The CDR3 coding sequence is TGTGCCAGCAGCGTCTCCCCGGGGGCCGGAGAGACCCAGTACTTC.

The V call is TRBV12-3 or TRBV12-4, the J call TRBJ1-4; tentatively, D is TRBD1 (5 bases). Trimming pared 8 bases from V and 2 bases from J, leaving 9 bases between. The CDR3 runs 13 residues. CDR3 residues: CASFRATNEKLFF. For the CDR3, the DNA is TGTGCCAGCTTCAGGGCGACTAATGAAAAACTGTTTTTT.

This clonotype turned up a few times. This sequence joins TRBV15 and TRBJ2-7; 9 nucleotides align to TRBD2. The J call could be wrong; TRBJ2-1 is a better fit for the DNA end. Germline CDR1 reads LNHNV; CDR2 reads YYDKDF (reference sequence). The CDR3 is 16 amino acids. In nucleotides, the CDR3 is TGTGCCACCAGCAGAGATCGAGCGGGAGGTTACGATGAGCAGTTCTTC. Translating gives CATSRDRAGGYDEQFF.

This clonotype appeared a single time. The J gene is TRBJ1-6, the V gene TRBV2, with D tentatively TRBD1 (6 bases). The CDR3 loop spans 14 amino acids. Trimming removed 1 base from V and 7 bases from J, with 8 bases in between. Germline V gene lookup returns CDR1 SNHLY and CDR2 FYNNEI. The CDR3 DNA sequence: TGTGCCAGCAGTGAAGTAGGGGGGAATTCACCCCTCCACTTT. It encodes CASSEVGGNSPLHF. The full variable domain, in which reference TRBV2 and TRBJ1-6 provide the parts outside the CDR3, is EPEVTQTPSHQVTQMGQEVILRCVPISNHLYFYWYRQILGQKVEFLVSFYNNEISEKSEIFDDQFSVERPDGSNFTLKIRSTKLEDSAMYFCASSEVGGNSPLHFGNGTRLTVT.

The genes are TRBV6-5 and TRBJ1-4; 7 bases are a match to TRBD1. Germline V CDR1 and CDR2: MNHEY, SVGAGI. This CDR3 contains 15 residues. The junction had 3 bases not matched to a gene; V was cut back by 0 bases and J by 5 bases. CDR3 bases: TGTGCCAGCAGTTACTCGACAGGGCGGAATGAAAAACTGTTTTTT. It codes for CASSYSTGRNEKLFF.

This clonotype is a singleton in its sample. The rearrangement links TRBV25-1 to TRBJ1-1; no reliable D call. In germline, CDR1 is MGHDK, CDR2 SYGVNS. The CDR3 loop spans 12 amino acids. V lost 7 bases and J lost 1, with 7 bases in between. In DNA form, the CDR3 reads TGTGCCAGCACTGGCGCGAACACTGAAGCTTTCTTT. Translation gives CASTGANTEAFF. Using reference TRBV25-1 and TRBJ1-1 for the parts outside the CDR3, the full variable domain is EADIYQTPRYLVIGTGKKITLECSQTMGHDKMYWYQQDPGMELHLIHYSYGVNSTEKGDLSSESTVSRIRTEHFPLTLESARPSHTSQYLCASTGANTEAFFGQGTRLTVV.

CDR3 in DNA: TGTGCCACCAGCAGAGATCTAGCCCAGACAGATACGCAGTATTTT. Translation gives CATSRDLAQTDTQYF. The chain uses TRBV15 and TRBJ2-3, with D possibly TRBD2 on 5 matching bases. V shed 0 bases and J shed 3 bases, with 10 bases lying between them. Germline loops: CDR1 LNHNV, CDR2 YYDKDF (reference sequence). The length of the CDR3 is 15 residues.

Turning to this clonotype: A much more abundant neighbour one base away suggests this may be a read error. CDR3 DNA: TGTGCCAGCAGCCCAACTGGGGGGCTGAATCCTGAAGCTTTCTTT. Translation gives CASSPTGGLNPEAFF. The chain uses TRBV14 and TRBJ1-1; a possible D gene is TRBD1 (6 bases). V lost 4 bases and J 6 bases, leaving 18 bases between the germline ends. The CDR3 contains 15 residues. CDR1 is SGHDN, CDR2 FVKESK, per germline.

There are many counts of this clonotype. The chain joins TRBV14 to TRBJ2-7, with a tentative D call TRBD1 (5 bases). CDR1 and CDR2 from the germline V gene are SGHDN and FVKESK. The CDR3 has 13 amino acids. With 4 bases removed from V and 6 bases from J, the gap between germline ends came to 13 bases. CDR3 nucleotides: TGTGCCAGCAGCCTCTTAGGCCAGGGCGAGCAGTACTTC. Encoded protein: CASSLLGQGEQYF.

V gene TRBV7-9 combines with J gene TRBJ1-1, with a possible D match to TRBD1 (5 bases). The CDR3 spans 14 residues. Germline V CDR1 and CDR2: SEHNR, FQNEAQ (reference sequence). V was cut by 5 bases and J by 0 bases, with 10 bases left in between. The CDR3 here is CASSGRALNTEAFF. In DNA form, the CDR3 reads TGTGCCAGCAGCGGCAGGGCCCTGAACACTGAAGCTTTCTTT. The full variable domain, with the rest looked up from reference TRBV7-9 and TRBJ1-1, is DTGVSQNPRHKITKRGQNVTFRCDPISEHNRLYWYRQTLGQGPEFLTYFQNEAQLEKSRLLSDRFSAERPKGSFSTLEIQRTEQGDSAMYLCASSGRALNTEAFFGQGTRLTVV.

The chain carries TRBV20-1 and TRBJ1-5; 11 positions match TRBD1. The CDR3 contains 12 residues. Germline CDR1 is DFQATT and CDR2 is SNEGSKA (reference sequence). V dropped 6 bases and J dropped 9; count of bases not matched to a gene: 4. The CDR3 reads CSAPGQGVPQHF. The CDR3 DNA follows: TGCAGTGCGCCGGGACAGGGGGTGCCCCAGCATTTT.

This clonotype turned up a few times. The rearrangement uses TRBV4-1 and TRBJ2-7; 9 bases map to TRBD2. The length of the CDR3 is 15 residues. Losses at the gene ends were 0 bases for V and 2 bases for J; bases not matched to a gene: 2. CDR1 and CDR2 (germline): MGHRA, YSYEKL. The CDR3 DNA reads as TGCGCCAGCAGCCAAGATAGCGGGAGCGCCTACGAGCAGTACTTC. Translation gives CASSQDSGSAYEQYF.

Ten or more counts support this clonotype. The rearrangement links TRBV9 to TRBJ1-3; D is ambiguous. The CDR3 has 14 amino acids. Germline-derived CDR1 and CDR2 are SGDLS and YYNGEE. Trimming shortened V by 0 bases and J by 3 bases, and 7 bases separated the two germline ends. CDR3 region: CASSVASGGNTIYF. CDR3 in DNA: TGTGCCAGCAGCGTAGCGTCGGGTGGAAACACCATATATTTT.

The CDR3 spells CASSEPQGTSDRGQFF. CDR3 nucleotide sequence: TGTGCCAGCAGCGAGCCCCAAGGGACTAGCGATCGGGGGCAGTTCTTC. V is TRBV9 and J is TRBJ2-1; TRBD2 aligns across 10 bases. This CDR3 has 16 residues. Germline lookup yields CDR1 SGDLS and CDR2 YYNGEE. V lost 3 bases, J lost 12 bases, and 15 bases stayed unmatched. Complete variable domain (other parts from reference TRBV9 and TRBJ2-1): DSGVTQTPKHLITATGQRVTLRCSPRSGDLSVYWYQQSLDQGLQFLIQYYNGEERAKGNILERFSAQQFPDLHSELNLSSLELGDSALYFCASSEPQGTSDRGQFFGPGTRLTVL.

The chain uses TRBV4-3 and TRBJ1-6; TRBD1 aligns across 8 bases. Trimming took 0 bases from V and 5 from J; bases not matched to a gene: 6. The CDR3 has 17 amino acids. Germline assignment: CDR1 LGHNA and CDR2 YSLEER. The CDR3 loop is CASSQDRQGANNSPLHF. The CDR3 DNA sequence: TGCGCCAGCAGCCAAGATCGGCAGGGGGCGAATAATTCACCCCTCCACTTT.

Notes on this clonotype: This may be a read error: a much more frequent sequence differs by one nucleotide. No conserved phenylalanine or tryptophan is present at the end of the CDR3, so a read error is the likely explanation. The J gene is TRBJ1-1, the V gene TRBV7-2, with a weak D call TRBD1 (5 bases). The CDR3 loop spans 15 amino acids. CDR1 and CDR2 from the germline V gene are SGHTA and FQGNSA. Trimming took off 4 bases at V and 1 base at J, with 13 bases between the two ends. CDR3 bases: TGTGCCAGCAGCTCAAACCGGGGGGGGAACACTGAAGCTTTCCTT. The encoded protein is CASSSNRGGNTEAFL.

In the case of this clonotype: A read error may be the cause here, since a much bigger clone is one base away. The genes are TRBV6-1 and TRBJ1-1; D ambiguous. This CDR3 has 13 amino acids. Per the germline V gene, CDR1 is MNHNS and CDR2 is SASEGT. CDR3 protein: CASSVHMNTGAFF. CDR3 nucleotides: TGTGCCAGCAGTGTGCACATGAACACTGGAGCTTTCTTT.

This clonotype was detected many times. This may be a read error: a much more frequent sequence differs by one nucleotide. The genes are TRBV6-5 and TRBJ2-7; D possibly corresponds to TRBD1 (7 bases). This CDR3 comprises 13 residues. Per the germline V gene, CDR1 is MNHEY and CDR2 is SVGAGI. Trimming stripped 6 bases from V and 0 bases from J, with 9 bases between. The CDR3 coding sequence is TGTGCCAGCAGGCGGGACAGCTCCTACGAGCAGTACTTC. Translated, it gives CASRRDSSYEQYF.

Worth noting for this clonotype: The junction does not match germline at one end; this may be a read error. The rearrangement links TRBV12-3 or TRBV12-4 to TRBJ2-7, with D unresolved. The CDR3 sequence is 11 residues long. CDR3: CTSSFQSEQYF. DNA for the CDR3: TGTACCAGCAGTTTTCAGAGCGAGCAGTACTTC.

This clonotype was picked up a small number of times. This rearrangement joins TRBV9 to TRBJ2-5; 11 nucleotides agree with TRBD1. This CDR3 is 19 amino acids long. Losses at the gene ends were 4 bases for V and 4 bases for J; bases not matched to a gene: 18. CDR1 and CDR2 from the germline V gene are SGDLS and YYNGEE. In DNA, the CDR3 is TGTGCCAGCAGCCAGCGCCCAACCGGGACAGGGGGACGTGGAGAGACCCAGTACTTC. It codes for CASSQRPTGTGGRGETQYF. The variable domain in full, completed from reference TRBV9 and TRBJ2-5, reads DSGVTQTPKHLITATGQRVTLRCSPRSGDLSVYWYQQSLDQGLQFLIQYYNGEERAKGNILERFSAQQFPDLHSELNLSSLELGDSALYFCASSQRPTGTGGRGETQYFGPGTRLLVL.

This sequence joins TRBV29-1 and TRBJ2-7; weak D call: TRBD2 (5 bases). The V end was cut by 6 bases, the J end by 6 bases, with 15 bases between. Per germline, CDR1 SQVTM and CDR2 ANQGSEA. The CDR3 is made up of 12 amino acids. As DNA, the CDR3 is TGCAGCGTAGGGCCTGGAGGTGGCGAGCAGTACTTC. This encodes CSVGPGGGEQYF.

This clonotype was observed at least ten times. The chain combines TRBV12-3 or TRBV12-4 with TRBJ2-5, with D possibly being TRBD2 (6 bases). The CDR3 loop spans 16 amino acids. V was shortened by 7 bases and J by 2 bases, with 20 bases between the two germline ends. The CDR3 is CASTAGPSESQETQYF. DNA for the CDR3: TGTGCCAGCACCGCGGGACCCTCGGAGTCACAAGAGACCCAGTACTTC.